This T cell receptor beta chain emerged from a study of shared clonotypes between healthy human individuals. Method: immunoSEQ multiplex PCR; TCRdb's copy keeps in-frame clones and lacks some. Among approximately 2.3 million clones listed, roughly 93% were seen once. This TCR was recovered from a man aged 18 to 29 in good health. Some clones in this sample may be carry-over from other donors' samples. The sequenced sample consisted of naive CD4+ T cells from PBMCs. The subset: CD45RA+ positively selected.

The CDR3 DNA reads TGTGCCAGCAGCTTGGGTTTCTATGGCTACACCTTC. This translates into CASSLGFYGYTF. The chain combines TRBV5-4 with TRBJ1-2; D is uncertain. Germline V gene data show CDR1 as SGHNT and CDR2 as YYREEE (reference sequence). Deletions cut 0 bases from V and 4 bases from J, with 4 bases between. This CDR3 region has 12 residues.